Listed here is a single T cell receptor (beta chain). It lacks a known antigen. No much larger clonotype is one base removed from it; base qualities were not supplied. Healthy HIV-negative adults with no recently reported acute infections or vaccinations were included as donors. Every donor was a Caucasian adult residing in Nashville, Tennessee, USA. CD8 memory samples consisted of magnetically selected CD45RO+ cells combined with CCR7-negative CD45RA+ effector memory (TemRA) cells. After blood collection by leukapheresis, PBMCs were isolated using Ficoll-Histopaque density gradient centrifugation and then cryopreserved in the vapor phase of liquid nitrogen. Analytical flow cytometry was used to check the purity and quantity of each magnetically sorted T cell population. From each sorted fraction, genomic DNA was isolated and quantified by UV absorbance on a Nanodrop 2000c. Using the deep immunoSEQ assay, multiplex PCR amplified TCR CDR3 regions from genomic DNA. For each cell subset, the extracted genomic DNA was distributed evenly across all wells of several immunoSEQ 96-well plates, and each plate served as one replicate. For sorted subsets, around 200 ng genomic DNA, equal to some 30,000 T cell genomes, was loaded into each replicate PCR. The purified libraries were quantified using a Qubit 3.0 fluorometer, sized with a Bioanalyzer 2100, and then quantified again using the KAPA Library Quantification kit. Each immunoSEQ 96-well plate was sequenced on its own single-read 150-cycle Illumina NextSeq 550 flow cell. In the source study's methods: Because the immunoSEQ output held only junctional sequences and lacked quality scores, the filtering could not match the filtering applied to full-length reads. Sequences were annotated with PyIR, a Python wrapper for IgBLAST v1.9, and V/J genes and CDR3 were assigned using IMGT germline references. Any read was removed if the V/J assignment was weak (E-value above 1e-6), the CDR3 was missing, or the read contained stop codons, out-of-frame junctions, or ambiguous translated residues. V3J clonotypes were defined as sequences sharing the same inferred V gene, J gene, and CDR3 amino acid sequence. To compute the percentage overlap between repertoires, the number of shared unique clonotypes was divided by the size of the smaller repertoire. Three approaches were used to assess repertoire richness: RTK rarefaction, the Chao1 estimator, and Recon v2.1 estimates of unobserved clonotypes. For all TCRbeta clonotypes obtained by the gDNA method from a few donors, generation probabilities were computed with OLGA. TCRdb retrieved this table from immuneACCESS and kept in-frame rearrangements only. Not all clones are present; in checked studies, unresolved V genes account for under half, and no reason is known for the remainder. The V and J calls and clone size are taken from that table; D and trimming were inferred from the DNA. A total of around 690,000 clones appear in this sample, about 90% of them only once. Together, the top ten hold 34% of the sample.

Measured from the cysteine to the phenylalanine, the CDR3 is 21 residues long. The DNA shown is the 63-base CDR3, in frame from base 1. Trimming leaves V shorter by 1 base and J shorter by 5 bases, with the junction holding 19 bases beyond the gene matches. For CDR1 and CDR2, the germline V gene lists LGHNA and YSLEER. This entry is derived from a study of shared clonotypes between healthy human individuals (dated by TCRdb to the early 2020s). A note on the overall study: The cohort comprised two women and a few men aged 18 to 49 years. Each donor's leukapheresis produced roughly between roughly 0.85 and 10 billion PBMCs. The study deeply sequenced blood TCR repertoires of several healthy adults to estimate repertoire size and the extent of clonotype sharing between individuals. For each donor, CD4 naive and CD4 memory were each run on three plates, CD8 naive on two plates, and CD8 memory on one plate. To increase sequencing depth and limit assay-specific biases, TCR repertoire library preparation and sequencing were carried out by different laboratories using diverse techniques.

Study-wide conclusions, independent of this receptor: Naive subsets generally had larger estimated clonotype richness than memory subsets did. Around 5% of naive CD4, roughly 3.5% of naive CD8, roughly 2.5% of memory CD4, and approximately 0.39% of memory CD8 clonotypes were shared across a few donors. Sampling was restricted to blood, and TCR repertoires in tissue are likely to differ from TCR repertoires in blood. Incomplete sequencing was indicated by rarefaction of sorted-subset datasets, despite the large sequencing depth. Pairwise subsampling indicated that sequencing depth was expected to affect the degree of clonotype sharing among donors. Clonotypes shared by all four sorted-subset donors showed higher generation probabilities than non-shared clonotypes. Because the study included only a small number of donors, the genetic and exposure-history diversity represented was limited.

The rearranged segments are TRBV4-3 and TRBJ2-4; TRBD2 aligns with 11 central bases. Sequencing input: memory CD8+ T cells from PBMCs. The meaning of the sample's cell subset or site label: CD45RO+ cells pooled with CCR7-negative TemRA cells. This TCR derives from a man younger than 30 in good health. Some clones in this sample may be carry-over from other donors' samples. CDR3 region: CASSQVELAGDEFGLENIQYF. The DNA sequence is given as TGCGCCAGCAGCCAAGTAGAACTAGCGGGAGACGAGTTTGGTTTGGAAAACATTCAGTACTTC.